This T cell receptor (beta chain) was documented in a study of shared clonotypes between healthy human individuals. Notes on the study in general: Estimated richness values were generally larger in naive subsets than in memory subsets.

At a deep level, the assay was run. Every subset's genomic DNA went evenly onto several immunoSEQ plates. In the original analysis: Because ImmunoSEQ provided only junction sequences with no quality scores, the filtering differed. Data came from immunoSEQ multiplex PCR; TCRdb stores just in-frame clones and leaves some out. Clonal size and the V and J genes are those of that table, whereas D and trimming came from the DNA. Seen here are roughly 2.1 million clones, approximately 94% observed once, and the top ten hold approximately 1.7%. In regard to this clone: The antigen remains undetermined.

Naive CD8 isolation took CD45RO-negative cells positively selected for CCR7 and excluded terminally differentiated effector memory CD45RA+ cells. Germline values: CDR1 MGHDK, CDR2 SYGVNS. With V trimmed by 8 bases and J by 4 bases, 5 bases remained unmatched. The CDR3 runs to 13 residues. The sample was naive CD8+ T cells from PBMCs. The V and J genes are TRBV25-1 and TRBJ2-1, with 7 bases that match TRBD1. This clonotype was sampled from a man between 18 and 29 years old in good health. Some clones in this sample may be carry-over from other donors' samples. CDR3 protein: CASLRTGYNEQFF. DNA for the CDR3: TGTGCCAGCCTAAGGACAGGTTACAATGAGCAGTTCTTC.